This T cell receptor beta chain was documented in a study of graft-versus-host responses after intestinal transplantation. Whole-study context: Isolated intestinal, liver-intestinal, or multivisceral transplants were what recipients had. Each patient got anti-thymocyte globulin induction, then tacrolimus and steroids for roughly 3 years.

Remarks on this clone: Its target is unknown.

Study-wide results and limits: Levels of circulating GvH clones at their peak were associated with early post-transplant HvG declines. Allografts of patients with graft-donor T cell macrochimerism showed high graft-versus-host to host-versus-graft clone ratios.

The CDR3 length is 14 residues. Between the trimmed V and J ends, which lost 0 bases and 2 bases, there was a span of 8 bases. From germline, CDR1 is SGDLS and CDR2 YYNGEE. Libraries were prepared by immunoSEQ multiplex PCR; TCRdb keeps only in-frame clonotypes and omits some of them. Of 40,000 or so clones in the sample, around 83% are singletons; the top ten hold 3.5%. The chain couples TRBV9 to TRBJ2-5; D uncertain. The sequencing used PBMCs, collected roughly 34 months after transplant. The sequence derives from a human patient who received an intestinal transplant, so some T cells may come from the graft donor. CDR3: CASSVGASQETQYF. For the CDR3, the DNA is TGTGCCAGCAGCGTAGGGGCTTCTCAAGAGACCCAGTACTTC.